This is a list of T cell receptor beta chains from one sample in a study of blood T cells in healthy people across ages. A single record per CDR3 protein comes from TCRdb applying MiXCR to the 5' RACE reads. This sample has some 900,000 distinct CDR3 sequences, with about 48% found just once. Input material: blood. The receptor source for this set is a man aged 25 to 45 in good health. Both conserved end residues are part of each CDR3. The order of the fields is clone size, J gene, D gene, V gene, CDR3 protein, CDR3 DNA. The D gene is left open where the match is weak. Clone size is not always given. Where it is, it says once, few, many or a class for expanded clones.

>.|TRBJ1-1|TRBD1|TRBV2
CASSQTGGDWKAFF
TGTGCCAGCAGCCAAACAGGGGGCGATTGGAAAGCTTTCTTT
>few|TRBJ2-3|.|TRBV4-1
CASSQVNLIVTDTQYF
TGCGCCAGCAGCCAAGTGAATCTGATCGTCACAGATACGCAGTATTTT
>once|TRBJ2-6|.|TRBV5-1
CAGSLRGNSGANVLTF
TGCGCCGGCAGCTTGAGAGGGAACTCTGGGGCCAACGTCCTGACTTTC
>.|TRBJ2-1|.|TRBV7-2
CASSLDSGANEQFF
TGTGCCAGCAGCTTAGACTCGGGGGCCAATGAGCAGTTCTTC
>.|TRBJ2-3|.|TRBV4-3
CASSLGGHGTDTQYF
TGCGCCAGCAGCCTAGGGGGGCACGGCACAGATACGCAGTATTTT
>.|TRBJ2-7|TRBD1|TRBV9
CASSITGTATYEQYF
TGTGCCAGCAGCATAACCGGGACAGCTACCTACGAGCAGTACTTC
>few|TRBJ1-2|TRBD1|TRBV20-1
CSARGDRVDGYTF
TGCAGTGCTAGAGGGGACAGGGTAGATGGCTACACCTTC
>.|TRBJ1-2|.|TRBV20-1
CSARDLSGADGYTF
TGCAGTGCTAGAGATTTGTCCGGGGCGGATGGCTACACCTTC
>.|TRBJ1-3|.|TRBV12-3/TRBV12-4
CASSLAQDTIYF
TGTGCCAGCAGTTTAGCGCAGGACACCATATATTTT
>.|TRBJ1-1|.|TRBV12-3/TRBV12-4
CASSFYIGGNTEAFF
TGTGCCAGCAGTTTTTATATAGGAGGGAACACTGAAGCTTTCTTT
>.|TRBJ2-5|TRBD2|TRBV6-2/TRBV6-3
CASSSQRGVQETQYF
TGTGCCAGCAGTTCGCAGCGGGGGGTACAAGAGACCCAGTACTTC
>.|TRBJ2-1|.|TRBV7-2
CASSPLSSTGGQFF
TGTGCCAGCAGCCCCCTTAGTTCGACCGGGGGGCAGTTCTTC
>.|TRBJ2-7|TRBD2|TRBV7-2
CASSLDGTSGTFTYEQYF
TGTGCCAGCAGCTTAGATGGGACTAGCGGGACCTTTACCTACGAGCAGTACTTC
>.|TRBJ2-7|.|TRBV7-9
CASSLGRGQIYEQYF
TGTGCCAGCAGCTTAGGACGGGGGCAGATCTACGAGCAGTACTTC
>.|TRBJ2-4|TRBD2|TRBV29-1
CSVGGREGPKNIQYF
TGCAGCGTTGGGGGTCGGGAGGGGCCCAAAAACATTCAGTACTTC
>few|TRBJ1-5|.|TRBV27
CASSLSGGYGNQPQHF
TGTGCCAGCAGTTTATCGGGGGGATATGGCAATCAGCCCCAGCATTTT
>.|TRBJ2-5|TRBD2|TRBV20-1
CSARRGTGAQETQYF
TGCAGTGCTAGGCGGGGGACTGGGGCACAAGAGACCCAGTACTTC
>.|TRBJ1-1|.|TRBV7-9
CASTPMGGGAFF
TGTGCCAGCACCCCCATGGGGGGGGGAGCTTTCTTT
>few|TRBJ1-6|.|TRBV11-2
CASSSRTDNSPLHF
TGTGCCAGCAGCTCCCGGACGGACAATTCACCCCTCCACTTT
>.|TRBJ2-1|TRBD1|TRBV5-1
CASSFEDRVGNEQFF
TGCGCCAGCAGCTTCGAGGACAGGGTAGGCAATGAGCAGTTCTTC
>.|TRBJ2-7|TRBD1|TRBV12-3/TRBV12-4
CASSLVTAGGFYEQYF
TGTGCCAGCAGTTTAGTTACGGCAGGGGGATTCTACGAGCAGTACTTC
>.|TRBJ2-1|.|TRBV6-1
CASSEAPLGTYYNEQFF
TGTGCCAGCAGTGAAGCCCCCTTAGGCACATACTACAATGAGCAGTTCTTC
>once|TRBJ2-1|TRBD2|TRBV25-1
CASSEAGDFYNEQFF
TGTGCCAGCAGTGAAGCGGGGGACTTCTACAATGAGCAGTTCTTC
>.|TRBJ1-5|.|TRBV6-5
CASSYRALGVQPQHF
TGTGCCAGCAGTTATAGGGCCTTGGGGGTGCAGCCCCAGCATTTT
>few|TRBJ2-5|TRBD2|TRBV6-5
CASSRPPRGGFETQYF
TGTGCCAGCAGCCGTCCGCCGCGGGGGGGTTTTGAGACCCAGTACTTC
>once|TRBJ2-1|.|TRBV5-1
CASSTEGLGDEQFF
TGCGCCAGCAGCACCGAGGGACTCGGCGATGAGCAGTTCTTC
>.|TRBJ2-5|.|TRBV7-9
CASSLNLGEETQYF
TGTGCCAGCAGCCTTAACCTTGGGGAAGAGACCCAGTACTTC
>.|TRBJ2-7|.|TRBV4-2
CASSHVRGSDSYEQYF
TGTGCCAGCAGCCATGTACGGGGCTCCGACTCCTACGAGCAGTACTTC
>few|TRBJ1-2|.|TRBV6-6
CASGARGDYGYTF
TGTGCCAGCGGGGCGAGGGGAGACTATGGCTACACCTTC
>.|TRBJ2-7|.|TRBV10-3
CAIQTDYEQYF
TGTGCCATTCAGACCGACTACGAGCAGTACTTC
>.|TRBJ1-1|.|TRBV21-1
CASSKRDSEAFF
TGTGCCAGCAGCAAAAGGGACAGTGAAGCTTTCTTT
>once|TRBJ2-1|.|TRBV3-1
CASSLQGPPNEQFF
TGTGCCAGCAGCCTACAGGGTCCCCCCAATGAGCAGTTCTTC
>.|TRBJ1-2|.|TRBV5-1
CASSPSSTNYGYTF
TGCGCCAGCAGCCCTTCGTCTACTAACTATGGCTACACCTTC
>.|TRBJ1-1|TRBD1|TRBV6-6
CASSTQTGGWTEAFF
TGTGCCAGCAGTACCCAGACAGGGGGCTGGACTGAAGCTTTCTTT
>.|TRBJ2-5|.|TRBV10-3
CAISELLTNNEQYF
TGCGCCATCAGTGAGTTACTAACCAACAATGAGCAGTACTTC
>few|TRBJ2-1|.|TRBV10-3
CAISESASSSYNEQFF
TGTGCCATCAGTGAGTCCGCCAGCAGCTCCTACAATGAGCAGTTCTTC
>few|TRBJ2-1|.|TRBV27
CASSFGAGWDEQFF
TGTGCCAGCAGTTTTGGGGCGGGGTGGGATGAGCAGTTCTTC
>.|TRBJ2-1|.|TRBV7-2
CASTPGGTSYNEQFF
TGTGCCAGCACACCCGGCGGGACGAGCTACAATGAGCAGTTCTTC
>.|TRBJ2-1|.|TRBV2
CAATTPGSNEQFF
TGTGCCGCCACGACACCGGGGTCCAATGAGCAGTTCTTC
>.|TRBJ2-3|TRBD1|TRBV2
CASLLGDRGVPTDTQYF
TGTGCCAGCCTCTTAGGGGACAGGGGAGTCCCCACAGATACGCAGTATTTT
>.|TRBJ2-3|.|TRBV11-2
CASSLVEGPDTQYF
TGTGCCAGCAGCTTAGTGGAGGGACCAGATACGCAGTATTTT
>once|TRBJ2-2|TRBD2|TRBV4-3
CASSRGLAGGRNTGELFF
TGCGCCAGCAGCCGAGGACTAGCGGGGGGCCGGAACACCGGGGAGCTGTTTTTT
>few|TRBJ2-5|.|TRBV6-5
CASSRSILQETQYF
TGTGCCAGCAGTAGGAGCATACTCCAAGAGACCCAGTACTTC
>.|TRBJ1-5|.|TRBV11-2
CASSPLRNRPQHF
TGCGCCAGTAGCCCCTTAAGAAATCGGCCCCAGCATTTT
>few|TRBJ2-2|TRBD2|TRBV28
CASSVYFTSGRSVGELFF
TGTGCCAGCAGTGTTTATTTTACTAGCGGGAGGTCGGTCGGGGAGCTGTTTTTT
>.|TRBJ1-5|.|TRBV2
CASSESRGSNQPQHF
TGTGCCAGCAGTGAAAGCAGGGGAAGCAATCAGCCCCAGCATTTT
>many|TRBJ2-7|.|TRBV6-2/TRBV6-3
CASSFPPRGRGTYEQYF
TGTGCCAGCAGTTTCCCCCCGAGGGGGCGGGGGACCTACGAGCAGTACTTC
>.|TRBJ2-7|.|TRBV25-1
CASSDEEGRGNYEQYF
TGTGCCAGCAGTGATGAGGAGGGCAGGGGGAACTACGAGCAGTACTTC
>.|TRBJ2-1|.|TRBV4-2
CASSQDDEQFF
TGTGCCAGCAGCCAAGATGATGAGCAGTTCTTC
>.|TRBJ2-1|.|TRBV7-8
CASRGGGEYNEQFF
TGTGCCAGCAGAGGAGGGGGAGAATACAATGAGCAGTTCTTC
>few|TRBJ2-3|.|TRBV29-1
CSLSGMGTDTQYF
TGCAGCCTCTCAGGGATGGGCACAGATACGCAGTATTTT
>.|TRBJ1-1|.|TRBV7-9
CASSGRAEAFF
TGTGCCAGCAGCGGACGGGCTGAAGCTTTCTTT
>many|TRBJ1-5|.|TRBV28
CASSFGSQAQPQHF
TGTGCCAGCAGTTTTGGGAGTCAGGCTCAGCCCCAGCATTTT